This entry lists 25 T cell receptor beta chains sequenced from one sample in a study of cytomegalovirus exposure and HLA in healthy donors. Primers for the PCR totalled 60 Vbeta and 13 Jbeta. Assay used: immunoSEQ multiplex PCR; TCRdb lists only in-frame clones, some missing. The sample lists 87,000 or so clones, 64% occurring once. Sequencing was performed on PBMCs. Receptor source: a man aged 60 to 69 in good health and CMV-seronegative.

The V call is TRBV19, the J call TRBJ1-3, with TRBD1 matching over 7 bases. This CDR3 region has 14 residues. Germline CDR1 LNHDA, CDR2 SQIVND (reference sequence). V lost 6 bases, J lost 2 bases, and 4 bases stayed unmatched. The CDR3 DNA is TGTGCCAGTAGCGCTACAGGGGCTGGAAACACCATATATTTT. Residues: CASSATGAGNTIYF. Using reference TRBV19 and TRBJ1-3 for the parts outside the CDR3, the full variable domain is DGGITQSPKYLFRKEGQNVTLSCEQNLNHDAMYWYRQDPGQGLRLIYYSQIVNDFQKGDIAEGYSVSREKKESFPLTVTSAQKNPTAFYLCASSATGAGNTIYFGEGSWLTVV.

The V call is TRBV18, the J call TRBJ1-4; 7 bases agree with TRBD1. The CDR3 loop spans 15 amino acids. V dropped 0 bases and J dropped 7; count of bases not matched to a gene: 5. Germline assignment: CDR1 KGHSH and CDR2 LQKENI. Written as DNA, the CDR3 is TGTGCCAGCTCACCACCGAACAGGGGAGGTGAAAAACTGTTTTTT. Amino acids: CASSPPNRGGEKLFF. The whole variable domain, filled in from reference TRBV18 and TRBJ1-4, reads NAGVMQNPRHLVRRRGQEARLRCSPMKGHSHVYWYRQLPEEGLKFMVYLQKENIIDESGMPKERFSAEFPKEGPSILRIQQVVRGDSAAYFCASSPPNRGGEKLFFGSGTQLSVL.

This rearrangement joins TRBV9 to TRBJ2-3; 10 bases match TRBD1. Germline assignment: CDR1 SGDLS and CDR2 YYNGEE. The CDR3 consists of 15 residues. The V and J ends lost 3 bases and 6 bases, in that order; junction bases with no gene match: 7. The CDR3 is CASSGLTGGADTQYF. The CDR3 coding sequence is TGTGCCAGCAGCGGCTTGACAGGGGGCGCGGATACGCAGTATTTT.

The chain joins TRBV29-1 to TRBJ1-1; D perhaps matches TRBD1 (6 bases). The CDR3 loop spans 13 amino acids. The V gene's germline CDR1 is SQVTM and CDR2 ANQGSEA. V was shortened by 4 bases and J by 2 bases, with 11 bases between the two germline ends. CDR3 protein: CSVVRQVNTEAFF. CDR3 nucleotides: TGCAGCGTTGTTCGACAGGTTAACACTGAAGCTTTCTTT.

This clone has at least ten counts. The genes are TRBV7-2 and TRBJ1-2; 9 bases agree with TRBD1. J was trimmed by 4 bases and V by 5 bases; bases with no gene match: 11. The CDR3 extends over 16 amino acids. The V gene's germline CDR1 is SGHTA and CDR2 FQGNSA. The CDR3 region has the DNA TGTGCCAGCAGCCTAGACACAGGGGGCGTCGGCTATGGCTACACCTTC. Protein: CASSLDTGGVGYGYTF.

The chain is built from TRBV5-1 and TRBJ2-7, with D possibly being TRBD2 (5 bases). CDR3 length: 15 residues. Deletions cut 0 bases from V and 1 base from J, with 11 bases between. CDR1 SGHRS and CDR2 YFSETQ come from the germline V gene. The CDR3 nucleotides are TGCGCCAGCAGCTTGGCGGGAACGTCGTCCTACGAGCAGTACTTC. Translated: CASSLAGTSSYEQYF.

The V call is TRBV30, the J call TRBJ1-1, with D perhaps matching TRBD1 (6 bases). The CDR3 consists of 17 residues. Germline CDR1 GTSNPN, CDR2 SVGIG (reference sequence). V was pared by 2 bases and J by 1 base, with 20 bases between. The CDR3 here is CAWSFLGEKQGNTEAFF. CDR3 DNA sequence: TGTGCCTGGAGTTTTTTGGGCGAAAAACAGGGGAACACTGAAGCTTTCTTT.

This chain connects TRBV29-1 to TRBJ2-3; D may be TRBD2 (5 bases). Trimming removed 3 bases from V and 7 bases from J, with 11 bases in between. Germline V CDR1 and CDR2: SQVTM, ANQGSEA. The CDR3 length is 12 residues. The CDR3 region has the DNA TGCAGCGTTGACGAGGGTGCAAATACGCAGTATTTT. It specifies CSVDEGANTQYF.

J is TRBJ2-2 and V is TRBV5-1, with 10 positions matching TRBD1. CDR1 SGHRS and CDR2 YFSETQ come from the germline V gene. CDR3 length: 15 amino acids. V shed 5 bases, J shed 6 bases, and the junction held 7 bases outside the gene matches. The DNA of the CDR3 is TGCGCCAGCAGTTATGGACAGGGGGAGGCCGGGGAGCTGTTTTTT. Protein: CASSYGQGEAGELFF.

This clone has just one count. V and J are TRBV12-5 and TRBJ2-7; D gene unclear. Trimming left V 0 bases short and J 1 base short, with 7 bases between. Germline CDR1 LGHNT, CDR2 FRNRAP. The CDR3 totals 14 residues. CDR3 protein: CASGLVGRSYEQYF. DNA of the CDR3: TGTGCTAGTGGTTTGGTAGGCAGGTCCTACGAGCAGTACTTC.

This clone has just a few counts. V and J are TRBV2 and TRBJ2-3, with TRBD1 identical over 10 bases. Germline CDR1 and CDR2: SNHLY and FYNNEI. V lost 6 bases to trimming and J lost 6 bases; unmatched junction nucleotides: 6. CDR3 length: 14 residues. CDR3 protein: CASREDRGIDTQYF. In nucleotides, the CDR3 is TGTGCCAGCAGAGAGGACAGGGGGATCGATACGCAGTATTTT. Combining the CDR3 with reference TRBV2 and TRBJ2-3 gives the whole variable domain EPEVTQTPSHQVTQMGQEVILRCVPISNHLYFYWYRQILGQKVEFLVSFYNNEISEKSEIFDDQFSVERPDGSNFTLKIRSTKLEDSAMYFCASREDRGIDTQYFGPGTRLTVL.

This clone was seen more than once but under ten times. The chain carries TRBV13 and TRBJ1-1; 7 bases line up with TRBD1. V shed 0 bases, J shed 4 bases, and the junction held 2 bases outside the gene matches. Germline-derived CDR1 and CDR2 are PRHDT and FYEKMQ (reference sequence). This CDR3 is 14 amino acids long. DNA of the CDR3: TGTGCCAGCAGCTTAGGCGACAGGGCCACTGAAGCTTTCTTT. It specifies CASSLGDRATEAFF.

This chain joins TRBV5-1 and TRBJ2-6; the D is unclear. V gave up 4 bases and J gave up 2 bases, with 13 bases separating them. From germline, CDR1 is SGHRS and CDR2 YFSETQ. CDR3 length equals 16 residues. The CDR3 region is CASSKPPAAGANVLTF. CDR3 sequence (DNA): TGCGCCAGCAGCAAACCCCCTGCGGCTGGGGCCAACGTCCTGACTTTC.

This clone has more than one count but fewer than ten. Other nucleotide sequences in the sample specify the same CDR3. The J gene is TRBJ2-1, the V gene TRBV20-1; no clear D. The length of the CDR3 is 10 residues. Looked up from germline, CDR1 is DFQATT and CDR2 is SNEGSKA (reference sequence). V lost 6 bases, J lost 7 bases, and 7 bases lay in between. CDR3 region: CSAFNNEQFF. The CDR3 DNA reads as TGCAGTGCGTTTAATAATGAGCAGTTCTTC.

The chain carries TRBV10-3 and TRBJ1-4; D not resolved. The germline V and J ends were trimmed by 3 bases and 5 bases, with 13 bases remaining between them. The CDR3 totals 15 residues. Germline lookup yields CDR1 ENHRY and CDR2 SYGVKD. As DNA, the CDR3 is TGTGCCATCAGTGACGTTGGCTCCCCCAATGAAAAACTGTTTTTT. Protein: CAISDVGSPNEKLFF.

V is TRBV19 and J is TRBJ2-3; TRBD2 matches 14 bases. The ends lost 4 bases at V and 0 bases at J; junction bases unmatched: 9. This CDR3 contains 19 residues. Germline-derived CDR1 and CDR2 are LNHDA and SQIVND (reference sequence). DNA for the CDR3: TGTGCCAGTAGTAGGGGACTAGCGGGAGCTCCTTTAAGCACAGATACGCAGTATTTT. It codes for CASSRGLAGAPLSTDTQYF. The whole variable domain, filled in from reference TRBV19 and TRBJ2-3, reads DGGITQSPKYLFRKEGQNVTLSCEQNLNHDAMYWYRQDPGQGLRLIYYSQIVNDFQKGDIAEGYSVSREKKESFPLTVTSAQKNPTAFYLCASSRGLAGAPLSTDTQYFGPGTRLTVL.

The chain joins TRBV19 to TRBJ2-1; tentative D call: TRBD1 (6 bases). V lost 3 bases and J 8 bases, leaving 14 bases between the germline ends. CDR1 LNHDA and CDR2 SQIVND come from the germline V gene (reference sequence). This CDR3 spans 14 amino acids. CDR3 nucleotide sequence: TGTGCCAGTAGTATTGAGCGCAGGGGTTATGAGCAGTTCTTC. Protein sequence: CASSIERRGYEQFF.

Only a few counts were recorded for this clone. J is TRBJ1-5 and V is TRBV28; TRBD1 aligns across 8 bases. The germline CDR1 and CDR2 sequences are MDHEN and SYDVKM. This CDR3 has 16 amino acids. With V trimmed by 3 bases and J by 6 bases, 10 bases remained unmatched. CDR3: CASSFLSRGLSQPQHF. The CDR3 DNA is TGTGCCAGCAGTTTCCTCAGCAGGGGGCTAAGTCAGCCCCAGCATTTT. Drawing the rest from reference TRBV28 and TRBJ1-5, the complete variable domain is DVKVTQSSRYLVKRTGEKVFLECVQDMDHENMFWYRQDPGLGLRLIYFSYDVKMKEKGDIPEGYSVSREKKERFSLILESASTNQTSMYLCASSFLSRGLSQPQHFGDGTRLSIL.

The chain carries TRBV9 and TRBJ2-1; 9 positions match TRBD2. Germline-derived CDR1 and CDR2 are SGDLS and YYNGEE. With 4 bases clipped from V and 2 bases from J, the junction kept 4 bases outside the gene matches. The CDR3 has 15 residues. This CDR3 is CASSLRLAAYNEQFF. CDR3 DNA sequence: TGTGCCAGCAGCCTCCGACTAGCGGCCTACAATGAGCAGTTCTTC.

The chain couples TRBV4-2 to TRBJ2-7; D gene ambiguous. V lost 0 bases to trimming and J lost 1 base, with 10 bases between them. The CDR3 loop spans 15 amino acids. The germline gives CDR1 LGHNA, CDR2 YNFKEQ. CDR3 in amino acids: CASSQESQKSYEQYF. CDR3 bases: TGTGCCAGCAGCCAAGAATCGCAGAAATCCTACGAGCAGTACTTC.

The chain joins TRBV11-2 to TRBJ2-5, with D uncertain. CDR3 length: 14 amino acids. Per germline, CDR1 SGHAT and CDR2 FQNNGV. Trimming took off 1 base at V and 1 base at J, with 7 bases between the two ends. CDR3 nucleotides: TGTGCCAGCAGCTTAGTAGTTTCCCAAGAGACCCAGTACTTC. The encoded protein is CASSLVVSQETQYF.

This CDR3 reads CASSPQVTYEQYF. The CDR3 DNA follows: TGTGCCAGCAGCCCCCAGGTCACCTACGAGCAGTACTTC. The chain is built from TRBV5-5 and TRBJ2-7; D is unclear. This CDR3 is built from 13 residues. Germline CDR1 is SGHKS and CDR2 is YYEKEE (reference sequence). V was shortened by 4 bases and J by 2 bases, with 10 bases between the two germline ends.

J is TRBJ2-3 and V is TRBV5-4, with D maybe TRBD2 (5 bases). The V gene's germline CDR1 is SGHNT and CDR2 YYREEE (reference sequence). The V and J ends lost 4 bases and 5 bases respectively, with 14 bases between them. There are 14 residues in the CDR3. CDR3 nucleotides: TGTGCCAGCAGCAACCCTCCCCGGGAAGATACGCAGTATTTT. Its translation is CASSNPPREDTQYF.

The chain uses TRBV2 and TRBJ1-2, with 9 bases lining up with TRBD1. Trimming removed 6 bases from V and 3 bases from J; junction bases left unmatched: 14. The CDR3 has 17 amino acids. Germline loops: CDR1 SNHLY, CDR2 FYNNEI. The CDR3 is CASRPRVDRGEHYGYTF. The CDR3 nucleotides are TGTGCCAGCAGGCCCCGGGTGGACAGGGGAGAACACTATGGCTACACCTTC.

The chain joins TRBV28 to TRBJ1-1, with D perhaps matching TRBD1 (5 bases). The germline V gene has CDR1 MDHEN and CDR2 SYDVKM. V lost 6 bases and J 0 bases, leaving 11 bases between the germline ends. The CDR3 has 14 amino acids. The CDR3 nucleotides are TGTGCCAGCAGGACGGACACCTTGAACACTGAAGCTTTCTTT. Encoded protein: CASRTDTLNTEAFF.